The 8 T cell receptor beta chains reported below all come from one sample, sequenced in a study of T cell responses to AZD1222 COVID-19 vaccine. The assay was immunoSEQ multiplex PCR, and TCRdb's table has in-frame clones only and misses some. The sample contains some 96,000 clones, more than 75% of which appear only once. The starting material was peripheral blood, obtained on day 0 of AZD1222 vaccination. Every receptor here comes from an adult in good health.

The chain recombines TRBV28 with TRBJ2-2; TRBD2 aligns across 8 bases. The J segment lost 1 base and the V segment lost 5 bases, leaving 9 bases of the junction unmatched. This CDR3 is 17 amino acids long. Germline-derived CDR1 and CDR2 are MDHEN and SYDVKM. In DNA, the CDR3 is TGTGCCAGCAGTACCCCTAGCGGGTTCATGAACACCGGGGAGCTGTTTTTT. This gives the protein CASSTPSGFMNTGELFF. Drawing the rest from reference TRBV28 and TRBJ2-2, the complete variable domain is DVKVTQSSRYLVKRTGEKVFLECVQDMDHENMFWYRQDPGLGLRLIYFSYDVKMKEKGDIPEGYSVSREKKERFSLILESASTNQTSMYLCASSTPSGFMNTGELFFGEGSRLTVL.

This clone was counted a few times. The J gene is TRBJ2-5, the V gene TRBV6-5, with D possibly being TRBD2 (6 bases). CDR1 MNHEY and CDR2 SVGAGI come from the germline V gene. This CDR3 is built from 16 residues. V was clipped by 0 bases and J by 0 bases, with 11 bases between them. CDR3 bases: TGTGCCAGCAGTTACTCGGCAGGAGGGTACCAAGAGACCCAGTACTTC. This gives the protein CASSYSAGGYQETQYF.

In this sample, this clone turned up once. The CDR3, as DNA: TGTGCCAGCAGCAAACCGGGACTAGCGATGGAGACCCAGTACTTC. Translation: CASSKPGLAMETQYF. The genes are TRBV7-2 and TRBJ2-5; 10 positions agree with TRBD2. Looked up from germline, CDR1 is SGHTA and CDR2 is FQGNSA. The CDR3 loop spans 15 amino acids. With 5 bases clipped from V and 5 bases from J, the junction kept 8 bases outside the gene matches.

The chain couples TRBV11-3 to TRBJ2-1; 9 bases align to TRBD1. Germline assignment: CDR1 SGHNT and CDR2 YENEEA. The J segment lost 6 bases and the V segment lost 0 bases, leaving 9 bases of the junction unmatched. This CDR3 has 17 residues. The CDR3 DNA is TGTGCCAGCAGCTTAGAGACCGGGACAGGGTTATCCAATGAGCAGTTCTTC. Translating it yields CASSLETGTGLSNEQFF. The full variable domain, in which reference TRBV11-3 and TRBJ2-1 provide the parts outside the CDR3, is EAGVVQSPRYKIIEKKQPVAFWCNPISGHNTLYWYLQNLGQGPELLIRYENEEAVDDSQLPKDRFSAERLKGVDSTLKIQPAELGDSAVYLCASSLETGTGLSNEQFFGPGTRLTVL.

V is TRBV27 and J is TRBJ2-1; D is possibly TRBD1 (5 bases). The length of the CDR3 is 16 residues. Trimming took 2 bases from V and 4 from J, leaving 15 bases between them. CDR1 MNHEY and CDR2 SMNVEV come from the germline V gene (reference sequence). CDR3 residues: CASSLSYRPWYNEQFF. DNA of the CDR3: TGTGCCAGCAGTTTAAGTTACAGGCCTTGGTACAATGAGCAGTTCTTC.

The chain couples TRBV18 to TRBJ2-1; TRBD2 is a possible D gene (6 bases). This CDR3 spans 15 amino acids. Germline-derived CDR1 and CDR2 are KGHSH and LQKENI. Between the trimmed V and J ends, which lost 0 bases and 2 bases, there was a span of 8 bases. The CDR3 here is CASSPPSGAYNEQFF. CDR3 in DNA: TGTGCCAGCTCACCACCGTCGGGGGCCTACAATGAGCAGTTCTTC. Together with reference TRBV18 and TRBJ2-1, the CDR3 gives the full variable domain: NAGVMQNPRHLVRRRGQEARLRCSPMKGHSHVYWYRQLPEEGLKFMVYLQKENIIDESGMPKERFSAEFPKEGPSILRIQQVVRGDSAAYFCASSPPSGAYNEQFFGPGTRLTVL.

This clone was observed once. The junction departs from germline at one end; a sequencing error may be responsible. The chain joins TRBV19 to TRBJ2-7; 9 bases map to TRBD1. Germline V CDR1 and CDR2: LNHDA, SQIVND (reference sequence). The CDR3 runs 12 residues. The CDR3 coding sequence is TGTGCCAGTAGTATTGCGGGACAGGGATGTCTATTC. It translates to CASSIAGQGCLF. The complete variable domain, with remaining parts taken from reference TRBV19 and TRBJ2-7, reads DGGITQSPKYLFRKEGQNVTLSCEQNLNHDAMYWYRQDPGQGLRLIYYSQIVNDFQKGDIAEGYSVSREKKESFPLTVTSAQKNPTAFYLCASSIAGQGCLFGPGTRLTVT.

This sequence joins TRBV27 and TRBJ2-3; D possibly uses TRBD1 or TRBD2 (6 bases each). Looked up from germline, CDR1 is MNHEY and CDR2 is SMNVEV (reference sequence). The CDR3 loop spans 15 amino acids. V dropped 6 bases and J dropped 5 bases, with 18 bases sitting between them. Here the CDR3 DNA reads TGTGCCAGCAGCCACCCGGGGGCTCATGGAGATACGCAGTATTTT. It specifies CASSHPGAHGDTQYF.